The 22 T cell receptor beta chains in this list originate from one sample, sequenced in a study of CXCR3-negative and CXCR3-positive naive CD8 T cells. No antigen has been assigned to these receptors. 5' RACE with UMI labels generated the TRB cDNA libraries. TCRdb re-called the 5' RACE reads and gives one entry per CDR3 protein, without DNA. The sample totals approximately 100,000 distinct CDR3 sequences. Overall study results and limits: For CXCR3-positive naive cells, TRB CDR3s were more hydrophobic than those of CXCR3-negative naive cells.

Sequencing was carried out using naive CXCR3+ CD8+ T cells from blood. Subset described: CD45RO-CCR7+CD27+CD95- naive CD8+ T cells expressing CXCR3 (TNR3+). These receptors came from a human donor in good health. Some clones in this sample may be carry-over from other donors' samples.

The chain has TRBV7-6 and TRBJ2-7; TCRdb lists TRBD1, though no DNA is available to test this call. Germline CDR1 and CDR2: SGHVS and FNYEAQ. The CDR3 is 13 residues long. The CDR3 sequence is CASSAKTGPEQYF.

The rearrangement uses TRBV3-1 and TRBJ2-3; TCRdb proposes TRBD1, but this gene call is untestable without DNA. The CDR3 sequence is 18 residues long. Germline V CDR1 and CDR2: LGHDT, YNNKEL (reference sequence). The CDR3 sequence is CASSQGPTGGRKADTQYF.

CDR3 amino acids: CASSPEGGTGELFF. The rearrangement links TRBV3-1 to TRBJ2-2; the D call from TCRdb, TRBD1, cannot be confirmed without DNA. The CDR3 length is 14 residues. Germline assignment: CDR1 LGHDT and CDR2 YNNKEL (reference sequence).

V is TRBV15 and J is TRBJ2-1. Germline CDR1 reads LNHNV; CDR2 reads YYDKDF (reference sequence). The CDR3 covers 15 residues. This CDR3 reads CATSREGNSYDEQFF.

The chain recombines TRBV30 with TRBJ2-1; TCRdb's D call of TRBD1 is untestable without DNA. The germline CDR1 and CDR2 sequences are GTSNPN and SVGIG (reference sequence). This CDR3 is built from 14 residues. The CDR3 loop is CAWSSNLRRGLQFF.

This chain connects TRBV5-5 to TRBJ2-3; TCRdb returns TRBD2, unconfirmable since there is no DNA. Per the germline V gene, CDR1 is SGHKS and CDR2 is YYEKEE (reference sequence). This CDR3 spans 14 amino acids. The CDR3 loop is CASSQGTTADTQYF.

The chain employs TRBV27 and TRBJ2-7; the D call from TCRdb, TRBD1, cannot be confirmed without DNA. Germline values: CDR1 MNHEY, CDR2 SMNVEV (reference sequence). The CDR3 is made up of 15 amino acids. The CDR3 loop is CASSLTPGVSYEQYF.

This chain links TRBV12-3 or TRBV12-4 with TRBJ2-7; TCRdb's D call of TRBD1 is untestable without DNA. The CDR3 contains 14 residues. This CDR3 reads CASSHDSSSYEQYF.

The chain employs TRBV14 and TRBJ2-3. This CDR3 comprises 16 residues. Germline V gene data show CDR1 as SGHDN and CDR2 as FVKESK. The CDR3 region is CASSQGVRASTDTQYF.

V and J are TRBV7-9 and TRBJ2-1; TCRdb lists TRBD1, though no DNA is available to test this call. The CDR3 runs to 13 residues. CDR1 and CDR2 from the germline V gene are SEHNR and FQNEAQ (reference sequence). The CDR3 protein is CASSHGTKNEQFF.

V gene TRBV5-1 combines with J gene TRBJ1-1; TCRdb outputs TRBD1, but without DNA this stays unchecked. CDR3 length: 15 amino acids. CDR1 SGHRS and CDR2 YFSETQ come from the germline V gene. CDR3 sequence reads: CASSLGQSMNTEAFF. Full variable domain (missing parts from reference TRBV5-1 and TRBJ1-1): KAGVTQTPRYLIKTRGQQVTLSCSPISGHRSVSWYQQTPGQGLQFLFEYFSETQRNKGNFPGRFSGRQFSNSRSEMNVSTLELGDSALYLCASSLGQSMNTEAFFGQGTRLTVV.

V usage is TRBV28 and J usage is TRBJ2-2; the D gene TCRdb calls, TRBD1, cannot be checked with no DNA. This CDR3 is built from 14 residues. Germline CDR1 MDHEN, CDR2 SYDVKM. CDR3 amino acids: CASSSRTSRGELFF.

The CDR3 reads CATSDSVGTGQETQYF. The chain employs TRBV24-1 and TRBJ2-5; with no DNA, the TCRdb D assignment of TRBD1 cannot be verified. The V gene's germline CDR1 is KGHDR and CDR2 SFDVKD. The CDR3 loop spans 16 amino acids.

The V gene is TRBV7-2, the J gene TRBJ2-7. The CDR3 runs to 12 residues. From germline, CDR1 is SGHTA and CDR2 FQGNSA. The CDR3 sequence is CASSLGWPEQYF.

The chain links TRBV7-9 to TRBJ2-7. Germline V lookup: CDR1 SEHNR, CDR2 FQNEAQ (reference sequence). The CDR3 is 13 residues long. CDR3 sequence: CASSPSGDYEQYF. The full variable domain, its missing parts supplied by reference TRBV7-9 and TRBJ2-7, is DTGVSQNPRHKITKRGQNVTFRCDPISEHNRLYWYRQTLGQGPEFLTYFQNEAQLEKSRLLSDRFSAERPKGSFSTLEIQRTEQGDSAMYLCASSPSGDYEQYFGPGTRLTVT.

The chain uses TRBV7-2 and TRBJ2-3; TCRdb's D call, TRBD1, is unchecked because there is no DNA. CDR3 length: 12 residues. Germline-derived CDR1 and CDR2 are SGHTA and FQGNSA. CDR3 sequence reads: CATGGPGDTQYF.

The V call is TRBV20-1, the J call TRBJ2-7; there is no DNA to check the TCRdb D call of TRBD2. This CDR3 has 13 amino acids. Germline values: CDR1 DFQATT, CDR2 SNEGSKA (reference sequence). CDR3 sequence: CSARDSHSYEQYF.

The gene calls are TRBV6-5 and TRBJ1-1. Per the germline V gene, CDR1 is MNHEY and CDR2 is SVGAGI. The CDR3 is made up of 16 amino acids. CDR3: CASSYSRWSMNTEAFF.

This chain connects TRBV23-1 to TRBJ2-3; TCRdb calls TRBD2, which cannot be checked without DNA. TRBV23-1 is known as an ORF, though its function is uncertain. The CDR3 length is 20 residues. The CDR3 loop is CASSRKRNGWGGIGADTQYF.

The CDR3 is CASSIGGYGGNEQFF. The chain couples TRBV19 to TRBJ2-1; the TCRdb D gene call, TRBD2, has no DNA to confirm it. The CDR3 is 15 residues long. Germline V CDR1 and CDR2: LNHDA, SQIVND (reference sequence).

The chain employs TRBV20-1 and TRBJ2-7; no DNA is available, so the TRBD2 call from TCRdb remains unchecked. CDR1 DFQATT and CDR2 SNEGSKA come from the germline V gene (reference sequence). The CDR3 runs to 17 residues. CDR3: CSARDPQERGSSYEQYF.

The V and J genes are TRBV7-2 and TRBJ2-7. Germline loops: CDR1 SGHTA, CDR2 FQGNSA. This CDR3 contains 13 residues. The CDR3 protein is CASSFYAGYEQYF.